The present entry profiles one TCR beta chain with its context. Its target antigen remains unknown. Qualities for individual bases were not recorded, and no much larger clone is one base off. The data were obtained in a study of T cell responses to AZD1222 COVID-19 vaccine (dated by TCRdb to the early 2020s). Broadly, across the study: AZD1222 recipients given second doses at about 4 weeks or at about 12 weeks were pooled, since spike-specific TCR depth and breadth were not found to differ between the two schedules. TCR sequencing was performed for some 250 trial participants, of whom about 200 were given two doses of AZD1222 and about 25 were given two doses of MenACWY control vaccine. Trial participants were enrolled by age into 18-55, 56-69 and 70-plus year subgroups, with 148, 28 and 57 TCR-sequenced participants respectively. Results the study describes overall, beyond this receptor: After two AZD1222 doses, both the breadth and the depth of spike-specific TCRs were significantly higher than at day 0 and than in MenACWY recipients. Participants were mostly white British, with more females than males. The authors suggested clonal diversity may have been underestimated. The 56-69-year group was small, and its depth increase did not reach significance, likely because of low power. Because no day 14 peak-response samples were available, repertoires were characterized only after the peak T cell response. Reportedly, close to half of the unique spike-specific TCRs recognized epitopes lying outside the regions that are mutated in the B.1.351 and B.1.1.7 variants. The whole spike protein was spanned by vaccine-associated CD4 TCRs, and dominant responses were seen in regions 160-218 and 743-854. Conclusions about previously exposed vaccinees are limited, since just five to seven AZD1222 recipients were seropositive for SARS-CoV-2 at baseline.

The CDR3 regions of human TCRbeta chains were analyzed by immunosequencing. As for how the authors treated the data: TCRs in the repertoires were compared against a reference library of SARS-CoV-2-specific TCRs that had been generated with the MIRA antigen-specificity platform. Breadth meant the fraction of unique TCRs that were SARS-CoV-2-associated, whereas depth meant the fraction of total T cells that were SARS-CoV-2-associated. Each spike-specific TCR was assigned to its reactive spike region and to a CD4 or CD8 class using the MIRA data. Log10-transformed breadth and depth values were compared by one-way ANOVA with Sidak's multiple comparisons tests. Sourced from immuneACCESS, this table was stored by TCRdb with only in-frame sequences that have V and J called. A share of the clones is absent; for the studies checked, an unresolved V gene accounts for under half, and the remainder has no known explanation. V, J and clone size are those of that table, while D and trimming were read from the DNA. The sample has 240,000 or so clones on record, over 90% of them singletons. The ten largest clones capture roughly 0.51% of the sample.

Between the V and J ends, shortened by 10 bases and 0 bases respectively, the junction contains 12 bases. CDR1 and CDR2 were assigned from the germline V gene as MDHEN and SYDVKM. Including the terminal cysteine and phenylalanine, the CDR3 comprises 13 residues. Of all the DNA, just the CDR3 is kept, 39 bases in frame from base 1. The intended sense of this specimen's time point label: baseline before first vaccination. Vaccinee samples were obtained from the UK trials COV001 and COV002, which included a single-blind randomized controlled phase 2/3 trial of AZD1222 (ChAdOx1 nCoV-19) in healthy adults. Trial participant PBMC samples were collected at day 0 and day 28 after the second dose for TCRbeta chain sequencing.

This TCR was recovered from an adult in good health. The chain is made from TRBV28 and TRBJ2-5; confidence is insufficient to name the D gene. Source: peripheral blood, taken on day 0 of AZD1222 vaccination. The CDR3 reads CATRISYQETQYF. The DNA is TGTGCCACCCGGATATCATACCAAGAGACCCAGTACTTC.